The present TCR beta chain was sequenced within a study of tumor-infiltrating lymphocytes in primary liver carcinoma (dated by TCRdb to 2016 to 2017). About the full investigation: Between late 2015 and March 2016, several patients in China with histopathologically diagnosed primary liver carcinoma had surgical resection. Hepatocellular carcinoma (four) or combined HCC and intrahepatic cholangiocarcinoma (one) was present in the five patients, who were three men and two women aged 30 to 69 years. The five patients had tumors of stage T1-T3 N0M0, with maximum diameters ranging from roughly 4.2 to 10 cm. Roughly 3.5 to 8 million productive TCRbeta reads were obtained per sample, and no significant difference in read depth was found between tissue types. Across five regions of each liver tumor, along with adjacent normal tissue and blood, the study brought together TCRbeta repertoire sequencing, expression microarrays and whole-exome sequencing. A total of approximately 35 specimens from 5 patients, comprising approximately 25 tumor regions, 5 adjacent noncancerous liver tissues and 5 peripheral blood samples, were covered by TCRbeta repertoire sequencing. Technical replicate repertoires showed high reproducibility, with mean shared-clone rates roughly 0.87 and correlation coefficients above 0.98.

In this sample, this clonotype turned up a few times. Its antigen is not yet known. No much larger clonotype is one base removed from it; base qualities were not supplied. Blood RNA was extracted from unsorted whole blood using TRIzol reagent, and germline DNA was obtained with the DNeasy Blood & Tissue kit. Chronic HBV infection was present in the patients, and the patients were treatment-naive at sampling. Before surgery, about 4 milliliters of peripheral blood were collected into K2EDTA tubes. Using a constant-region primer and ProtoScript II reverse transcriptase, TCRbeta-specific cDNA was reverse-transcribed from around 500 ng total RNA. Three nested multiplex PCR rounds, following a slightly modified ARM-PCR procedure, were used to build the TCRbeta libraries. Each of the first two PCR rounds ran for approximately 10 cycles and used multiplex TRBV1-TRBV30 forward primers together with a Cbeta reverse primer. A final 25-cycle PCR with Deep VentR polymerase added sample barcodes and Illumina adapters. Before sequencing, amplicons of 200-500 bp were gel-purified using a QIAquick gel extraction kit. An Illumina HiSeq 2500 was used to sequence the TCRbeta amplicons with 250-bp paired-end reads. The paper's processing steps were these. Trimmomatic v0.33 was used to quality-trim the reads, and FLASH v1.2.11 was used to merge paired reads so that full CDR3 sequences could be recovered. V, D and J germline segments were assigned to the rearranged TCRbeta sequences by MiGEC v1.2.1b. Clonotype statistics and Shannon-Wiener diversity indices were computed with VDJtools v1.0.0. To cut down on sampling bias, every analysis after diversity analysis relied on just the 250 most abundant clonotypes from each sample. In-frame beta chains were kept once TCRdb had trimmed the public reads at Q25 with fastp and called clones with MiXCR. CDR3 protein duplicates are merged, each entry listing the most common genes and DNA. V and J calls and clone size were set by TCRdb, not the authors. The sample profile shows 150,000 to 200,000 distinct CDR3 sequences; around 60% of them were found once. The ten largest clones take up under 75% of the sample.

V and J lose 2 bases and 0 bases, and a span of 5 bases separates them. From the cysteine through the phenylalanine, the CDR3 covers 14 amino acids. The retained sequence is limited to the CDR3, 42 bases, with the frame set at the first base. The germline V gene encodes CDR1 MNHNY and CDR2 SVGAGI (reference sequence). The study at large found these results: Because the samples were bulk and unsorted, CD4+ and CD8+ T cell repertoires could not be compared. Pairs of tumor regions showed greater repertoire overlap (mean about 36%) than tumor-adjacent pairs (roughly 17%) or tumor-blood pairs (roughly 15%), which is consistent with antigen-driven expansion. The top 250 clones made up a significantly larger repertoire fraction in tumors than in blood (p = 0.039). With just a handful of patients in the study, the authors point out that the findings should be validated in a larger study. Because only the TCR beta chain was sequenced and unpaired alpha chains were not captured, true repertoire diversity is likely underestimated.

The sequenced sample consisted of peripheral blood. The sequence was collected from a man aged 40-50 years with primary liver carcinoma and hepatitis B virus infection. In this chain, TRBV6-6 is recombined with TRBJ1-5, with the D segment identity uncertain. The DNA is as follows: TGTGCCAGCAGTTACGGTACTAGCAATCAGCCCCAGCATTTT. It encodes CASSYGTSNQPQHF.